The clone carrying this T cell receptor beta chain has a count of ten or more. Trimming shortened V by 0 bases and J by 4 bases, and 6 bases separated the two germline ends. Germline CDR1 and CDR2: SQVTM and ANQGSEA. The CDR3 is 12 amino acids. The sample belongs to a study of T-cell reconstitution after alpha-beta-depleted transplantation in children. TCRbeta library preparation incorporated unique molecular identifiers. TCRdb reprocessed the PCR reads via MiXCR and lists one record per CDR3 protein. The sample has 83,000 or so distinct CDR3 sequences; 6.5% to 8.5% are singletons. The starting material was PBMCs from the stem cell graft donor, obtained from the stem cell graft. The source of this sequence is a human donor who donated a stem cell graft to a child with congenital amegakaryocytic thrombocytopenia. The rearrangement joins TRBV29-1 to TRBJ1-2; D ambiguous. The CDR3, as DNA: TGCAGCGTTGAAGAGGGAGCCTATGGCTACACCTTC. Protein sequence: CSVEEGAYGYTF.